The sequence of this T cell receptor beta chain was determined in a study of spatial heterogeneity in lung cancer. Study summary: Correlation of TCR transcript counts in tumor regions with a T cell module score from matched bulk RNA-seq was strong.

This clonotype was counted ten times or more. Its matching antigen is unknown. MiXCR, run by TCRdb on the 5' RACE reads, gives a single entry per CDR3 protein. The table includes 20,000 to 25,000 distinct CDR3 sequences, nearly 6.5% detected once. Time point given: sample taken at primary tumor resection. In each case, whole RNA from tumor, nontumor lung or frozen PBMC was sequenced unsorted. The length of the CDR3 is 14 residues. V was cut by 2 bases and J by 5 bases, with 9 bases left in between. Germline assignment: CDR1 MGHRA and CDR2 YSYEKL. Overall study results and limits: Expanded alpha and beta TCR counts within tumors tracked tumor mutation counts.

The specimen comprised lung tumor tissue, sampled at surgery. This receptor was obtained from a male donor with early-stage non-small cell lung cancer. V and J are TRBV4-1 and TRBJ2-2; D not resolved. The CDR3 loop reads CASSQIGSTGELFF. In DNA, the CDR3 is TGCGCCAGCAGCCAAATTGGGTCAACCGGGGAGCTGTTTTTT.